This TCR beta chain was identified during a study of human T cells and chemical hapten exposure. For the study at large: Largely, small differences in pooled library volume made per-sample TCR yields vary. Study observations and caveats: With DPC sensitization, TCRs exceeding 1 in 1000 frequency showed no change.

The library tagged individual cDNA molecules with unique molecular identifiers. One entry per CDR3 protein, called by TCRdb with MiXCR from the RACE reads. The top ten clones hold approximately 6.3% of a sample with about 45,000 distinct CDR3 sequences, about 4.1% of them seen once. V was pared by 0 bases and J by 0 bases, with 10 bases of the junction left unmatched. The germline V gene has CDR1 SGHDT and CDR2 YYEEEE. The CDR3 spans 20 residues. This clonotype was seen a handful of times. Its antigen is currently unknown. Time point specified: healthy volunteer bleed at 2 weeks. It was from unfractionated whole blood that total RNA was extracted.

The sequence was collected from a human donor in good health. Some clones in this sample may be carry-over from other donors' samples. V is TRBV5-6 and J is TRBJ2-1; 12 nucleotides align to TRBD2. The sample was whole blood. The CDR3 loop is CASSLAIGTSGPSSYNEQFF. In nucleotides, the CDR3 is TGTGCCAGCAGCTTGGCCATCGGGACTAGCGGGCCTAGCTCCTACAATGAGCAGTTCTTC.